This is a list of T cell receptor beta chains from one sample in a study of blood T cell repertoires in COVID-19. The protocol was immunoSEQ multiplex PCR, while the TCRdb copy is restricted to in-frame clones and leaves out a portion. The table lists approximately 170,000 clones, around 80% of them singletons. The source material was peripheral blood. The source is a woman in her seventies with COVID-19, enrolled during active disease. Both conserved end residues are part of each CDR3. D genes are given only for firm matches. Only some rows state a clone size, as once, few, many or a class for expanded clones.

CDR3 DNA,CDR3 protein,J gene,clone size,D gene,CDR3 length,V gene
TGTGCCAGCAGCGCCGACCCGGGGGACGGGGAGACCCAGTACTTC,CASSADPGDGETQYF,TRBJ2-5,few,.,15,TRBV7-2
TGTGCCAGCAGCTTGAATACGGGGAACTACGAGCAGTACTTC,CASSLNTGNYEQYF,TRBJ2-7,.,.,14,TRBV7-6
TGTGCCTGGAGTGGGTCTATGAACACTGAAGCTTTCTTT,CAWSGSMNTEAFF,TRBJ1-1,.,.,13,TRBV30
TGTGCCAGCAGTTTACAGGGGAGTCAGCCCCAGCATTTT,CASSLQGSQPQHF,TRBJ1-5,few,TRBD1,13,TRBV6-5
TGCGCCAGCAGCAGTGGCCGGGGGGCCCGAAACACCATATATTTT,CASSSGRGARNTIYF,TRBJ1-3,.,.,15,TRBV5-1
TGTGCCAGCAGATCAGGAGGGGATACTGAAGCTTTCTTT,CASRSGGDTEAFF,TRBJ1-1,.,.,13,TRBV28
TGCGCCACTCAATACGGGGGCTCTGGGGCCAACGTCCTGACTTTC,CATQYGGSGANVLTF,TRBJ2-6,.,.,15,TRBV5-1
TGTGCCAGCAGCTTAGTCGGGGACTACCAAGAGACCCAGTACTTC,CASSLVGDYQETQYF,TRBJ2-5,.,.,15,TRBV7-2
TGTGCCAGCAGCTTTCAGCGATTGGGACAGGCCCTCCGGGGGACCCAGTACTTC,CASSFQRLGQALRGTQYF,TRBJ2-5,.,TRBD1,18,TRBV5-5
TGTGCCACTTCGGGGGGGCGGGAAGATACGCAGTATTTT,CATSGGREDTQYF,TRBJ2-3,.,TRBD2,13,TRBV2
TGTGCCAGCAGAGAACCCTATGGGAACACTGAAGCTTTCTTT,CASREPYGNTEAFF,TRBJ1-1,.,.,14,TRBV6-6
TGTGCCAGCAGCTGTCGGTCCCTCGGGGAGACCCAGTACTTC,CASSCRSLGETQYF,TRBJ2-5,.,.,14,TRBV5-7
TGTGCCAGCAGCTTTTCGGGAGATGAAAACACCATATATTTT,CASSFSGDENTIYF,TRBJ1-3,.,.,14,TRBV7-9
TGTGCCAGCAGCTCCACAGGGGTCCACTACACCGGGGAGCTGTTTTTT,CASSSTGVHYTGELFF,TRBJ2-2,.,TRBD1,16,TRBV7-9
TGTGCCAGCAGCTTAGAAGAGGTCGGGGTACTCGGGGAGCTGTTTTTT,CASSLEEVGVLGELFF,TRBJ2-2,.,.,16,TRBV7-8
TGTGCCAGCAGCTTCGTAACAGGGGGCACAGATACGCAGTATTTT,CASSFVTGGTDTQYF,TRBJ2-3,.,TRBD1,15,TRBV11-1
TGTGCCAGCACCACGAGCGGACACAATGAGCAGTTCTTC,CASTTSGHNEQFF,TRBJ2-1,few,.,13,TRBV12-3/TRBV12-4
TGTGCCAGCAGCTTAGCATGGGGAGCCTACAATGAGCAGTTCTTC,CASSLAWGAYNEQFF,TRBJ2-1,.,.,15,TRBV11-3
TGCAGCGTTGGTCCGCCGGGGGGGATTAGGACTGAAGCTTTCTTT,CSVGPPGGIRTEAFF,TRBJ1-1,few,.,15,TRBV29-1
TGTGCCAGCACTCTAAATTATAATTCACCCCTCCACTTT,CASTLNYNSPLHF,TRBJ1-6,few,.,13,TRBV2
TGTGCCAGCAGTCCTAGGGGAGGGGCTCTAACCCACAACATTCAGTACTTC,CASSPRGGALTHNIQYF,TRBJ2-4,.,TRBD2,17,TRBV27
TGTGCCAGCAGTGCTAACACAGCTAATAGCAATCAGCCCCAGCATTTT,CASSANTANSNQPQHF,TRBJ1-5,.,.,16,TRBV6-1
TGTGCCAGCATCCTTGTAACAGATACGCAGTATTTT,CASILVTDTQYF,TRBJ2-3,few,.,12,TRBV5-8
TGTGCCAGCAGCCGCGGGACTAGTTACAATGAGCAGTTCTTC,CASSRGTSYNEQFF,TRBJ2-1,once,TRBD2,14,TRBV4-2
TGCGCCAGCAGCTCCTCGACAGGCCTTAGGACTGAAGCTTTCTTT,CASSSSTGLRTEAFF,TRBJ1-1,few,.,15,TRBV5-1
TGTGCCATCTGGGACAGGGGCGGGAACACTGAAGCTTTCTTT,CAIWDRGGNTEAFF,TRBJ1-1,.,TRBD1,14,TRBV10-3
TGTGCCAGTAGTACGGGACACCCAAGGCCTGAAGCTTTCTTT,CASSTGHPRPEAFF,TRBJ1-1,.,.,14,TRBV19
TGTGCCAGTAGCCCCGGGACGGGAGGCTATGGCTACACCTTC,CASSPGTGGYGYTF,TRBJ1-2,.,.,14,TRBV19
TGTGCCAGCAGCTTGCAGGGGCGTGAAGCTTTCTTT,CASSLQGREAFF,TRBJ1-1,.,.,12,TRBV5-5
TGTGCCAGCAGCCCGAGGAGGGACACTGAAGCTTTCTTT,CASSPRRDTEAFF,TRBJ1-1,few,.,13,TRBV7-3
TGTGCCAGCAGCTTAAATGCAGTTAACACTGAAGCTTTCTTT,CASSLNAVNTEAFF,TRBJ1-1,.,.,14,TRBV7-3
TGTGCCAGCAGCCCGAGACAGGGACTTAACAATGAGCAGTTCTTC,CASSPRQGLNNEQFF,TRBJ2-1,.,.,15,TRBV9
TGTGCCAGCAACTCCTTCAGGGGTTCGAAGCCCCAGCATTTT,CASNSFRGSKPQHF,TRBJ1-5,.,.,14,TRBV6-5
TGTGCCAGCAGCTTAGGGACTAGTGGGTCGGATACGCAGTATTTT,CASSLGTSGSDTQYF,TRBJ2-3,.,.,15,TRBV13
TGTGCCAGCACAACTCCCACTGAAGCTTTCTTT,CASTTPTEAFF,TRBJ1-1,.,.,11,TRBV7-8
TGTGCCAGCAGCCAAGTCCGAGCGGGGGGCACAGATACGCAGTATTTT,CASSQVRAGGTDTQYF,TRBJ2-3,once,TRBD2,16,TRBV3-1/TRBV3-2
TGTGCCAGTAGTATGGAACACCTAGCGGTACGAAGGGGGTCCTACAATGAGCAGTTCTTC,CASSMEHLAVRRGSYNEQFF,TRBJ2-1,.,.,20,TRBV19
TGTGCCAGCAGTTCAAAGGGGAAGTCTGAAGCTTTCTTT,CASSSKGKSEAFF,TRBJ1-1,once,.,13,TRBV27
TGTGCCAGTAGTACCGCGGGACCACCTTTTCCCAACTATGGCTACACCTTC,CASSTAGPPFPNYGYTF,TRBJ1-2,.,.,17,TRBV19
TGTGCCAGCAGCTTCGAGACTAACTATGGCTACACCTTC,CASSFETNYGYTF,TRBJ1-2,few,.,13,TRBV7-9
TGCAGCGTCGCCGGGGGGGATGAGCAGTTCTTC,CSVAGGDEQFF,TRBJ2-1,few,TRBD2,11,TRBV29-1
TGTGCCAGCAGGCGAGCGGGAGGGCCGTATTTT,CASRRAGGPYF,TRBJ2-3,.,TRBD2,11,TRBV6-6
TGCAGCGTAAGGGTCGGGGGAAACACTGAAGCTTTCTTT,CSVRVGGNTEAFF,TRBJ1-1,.,.,13,TRBV29-1
TGTGCCAGCAGCCAAGTTAGGGGAGGAGAGACCCAGTACTTC,CASSQVRGGETQYF,TRBJ2-5,.,.,14,TRBV14
TGTGCCAGCTCACCACCCCGGGGTAATAACTATGGCTACACCTTC,CASSPPRGNNYGYTF,TRBJ1-2,.,.,15,TRBV18
TGTGCCTGGAAGTCCAGGGGGCTTAGCACAGATACGCAGTATTTT,CAWKSRGLSTDTQYF,TRBJ2-3,.,TRBD1,15,TRBV30
TGCGCCAGCAGCCGGGGACAGGGGACAGAAAAACTGTTTTTT,CASSRGQGTEKLFF,TRBJ1-4,.,TRBD1,14,TRBV5-1
TGTGCCAGCAGCTTTCCGCGGGGCTACGAGCAGTACTTC,CASSFPRGYEQYF,TRBJ2-7,.,.,13,TRBV7-8
TGTGCCATCAGTGTATCCGGGAGCACTGAAGCTTTCTTT,CAISVSGSTEAFF,TRBJ1-1,.,.,13,TRBV10-3
TGCGCCAGCAGCGCAGGGGGCGCCGGTGGCTACACCTTC,CASSAGGAGGYTF,TRBJ1-2,.,TRBD1,13,TRBV5-1
TGTGCCATACAGGGCACAAGGCGGACTGAAGCTTTCTTT,CAIQGTRRTEAFF,TRBJ1-1,.,.,13,TRBV6-5
TGTGCCAGCAGCCAAGGGGGGCAGTCCCCTGGGGGCTACACCTTC,CASSQGGQSPGGYTF,TRBJ1-2,.,.,15,TRBV4-2
TGTGCCACCAGCAGAGATCTGCGGGACGAGCAGTACTTC,CATSRDLRDEQYF,TRBJ2-7,.,.,13,TRBV15
TGTGCCAGCAGTGGCCGCGACAGAGCCACAGATACGCAGTATTTT,CASSGRDRATDTQYF,TRBJ2-3,.,.,15,TRBV2
TGTGCCAGCAGCTTAGGGACAACCAATCAGCCCCAGCATTTT,CASSLGTTNQPQHF,TRBJ1-5,.,.,14,TRBV7-8